What follows describes a single T cell receptor (beta chain). Antigen specificity is unknown. The sample belongs to a study of T cells in localized non-small cell lung cancer. Study-wide results and caveats: Paired adjacent lung recovered a median approximately 57 of the top 100 tumor clones. Uninvolved adjacent lung showed higher T cell clonality than tumor. Patients showing higher blood T cell density tended to see longer overall survival. Multi-region tumor sequencing was not done, so intratumor heterogeneity could not be excluded.

Clones were read by immunoSEQ multiplex PCR, and TCRdb kept only the in-frame ones, dropping some. Altogether about 1,700 clones are present, just over 35% being singletons, with the ten largest covering roughly 35%. The sample in question was normal lung tissue next to the tumor, obtained before any cancer treatment. This sequence was found in a woman aged 40-69 years with stage II lung adenocarcinoma.

CDR3 region: CASSPSGRVEYGYTF. In DNA, the CDR3 is TGTGCCAGCAGTCCGAGCGGTAGGGTGGAATATGGCTACACCTTC. The gene calls are TRBV6-8 and TRBJ1-2; unclear D gene. Germline CDR1 and CDR2: MNHGY and SAAAGT. The CDR3 has 15 amino acids. Between the trimmed V and J ends, which lost 5 bases and 5 bases, there was a span of 18 bases.